This T cell receptor beta chain was observed in a study of blood T cell repertoires in COVID-19. Study background: Spain, Italy and the United States supplied samples that represented acute and convalescent COVID-19. T cells, B-cell-depleted T cells, or PBMCs provided the cDNA or gDNA that served as material.

In the original workflow: Reference gene primer amplification gave nucleated cell count estimates. Profiled with immunoSEQ multiplex PCR; TCRdb holds only in-frame clones, not every one. V and J calls and clone size are copied from that table; D and trimming were computed from the DNA. The sample consists of around 700,000 clones, approximately 90% of them appearing once. This clonotype was sampled from a woman between 18 and 30 years old with acute or convalescent COVID-19. The material sequenced was peripheral blood.

The CDR3 DNA follows: TGTGCCAGCAGCTTAGTAGGGAGGTGGGATACGCAGTATTTT. This gives the protein CASSLVGRWDTQYF. The V and J genes are TRBV7-6 and TRBJ2-3, with D perhaps TRBD2 (6 bases). Trimming removed 1 base from V and 6 bases from J, with 11 bases in between. Germline assignment: CDR1 SGHVS and CDR2 FNYEAQ. CDR3 length: 14 residues.